This T cell receptor (beta chain) appears in the sequencing data of a study of cytomegalovirus exposure and HLA in healthy donors. There are a few counts of this clone. CDR1 is MGHDK and CDR2 is SYGVNS in the germline V gene. This CDR3 is 13 amino acids long. J lost 0 bases, V lost 7 bases, and 2 bases had no gene match. Primers for the PCR totalled 60 Vbeta and 13 Jbeta. Only in-frame clones appear in the TCRdb table, and some are missing; sequencing was by immunoSEQ multiplex PCR. The data contain 250,000 to 350,000 clones, about four fifths of them seen just once; the ten biggest clones take up about 0.3%.

The sequence was collected from a girl aged 2-10 years in good health and CMV-seronegative. The V and J genes are TRBV25-1 and TRBJ1-1; 7 bases agree with TRBD1. The sample comprised PBMCs. CDR3 sequence (DNA): TGTGCCAGCAAGACAGGGATGAACACTGAAGCTTTCTTT. This encodes CASKTGMNTEAFF. Based on the CDR3 plus reference TRBV25-1 and TRBJ1-1, the full variable domain is EADIYQTPRYLVIGTGKKITLECSQTMGHDKMYWYQQDPGMELHLIHYSYGVNSTEKGDLSSESTVSRIRTEHFPLTLESARPSHTSQYLCASKTGMNTEAFFGQGTRLTVV.